The sequence of this T cell receptor beta chain was determined in a study of blood T cell repertoires in COVID-19. Study summary: Acute and convalescent COVID-19 specimens originated in the United States, Italy and Spain. PBMCs, B-cell-depleted T cells, or T cells provided the cDNA or gDNA that made up the material.

Source study methods: Reference gene primer amplification yielded estimated nucleated cell counts. Using immunoSEQ multiplex PCR, the repertoire was profiled, and TCRdb retains in-frame clones only, with some absent. V and J calls and clone size come straight from that table; D and trimming were deduced from the DNA. This table holds some 41,000 clones, about 90% found once. Germline lookup yields CDR1 LGHNA and CDR2 YNFKEQ. Trimming took off 1 base at V and 4 bases at J, with 13 bases between the two ends. This CDR3 spans 15 amino acids. The chain recombines TRBV4-2 with TRBJ2-5, with D possibly being TRBD2 (5 bases). The source is a woman aged 25 to 39 in a cohort sampled during active COVID-19. Sequenced input: peripheral blood. CDR3 residues: CASSQGASGGETQYF. The CDR3 DNA follows: TGTGCCAGCAGCCAAGGGGCAAGCGGAGGAGAGACCCAGTACTTC.